These 3 T cell receptor beta chains were all obtained from the same sample, sequenced in a study of blood T cell repertoires in COVID-19. Profiled with immunoSEQ multiplex PCR; TCRdb holds only in-frame clones, not every one. The sample lists 150,000 or so clones; roughly 85% were seen once. Source material: PBMCs or T cells enriched from blood (not recorded which). All receptors derive from a woman aged 45-65 years who had recovered from COVID-19.

V and J are TRBV9 and TRBJ2-2; 9 bases fit TRBD2. CDR3 length: 16 residues. V was clipped by 4 bases and J by 6 bases; unmatched bases: 10. CDR1 and CDR2 from the germline V gene are SGDLS and YYNGEE. The CDR3 DNA follows: TGTGCCAGCAGCCCGGTCGGGACTAGCAGTTCCGGGGAGCTGTTTTTT. It codes for CASSPVGTSSSGELFF.

CDR3 amino acids: CATPHWSDGTDTQYF. The CDR3 DNA follows: TGTGCCACCCCCCACTGGAGTGATGGGACAGATACGCAGTATTTT. The chain joins TRBV7-9 to TRBJ2-3; the D is unclear. This CDR3 is 15 amino acids long. CDR1 and CDR2 from the germline V gene are SEHNR and FQNEAQ (reference sequence). V shed 10 bases and J shed 3 bases, with 20 bases lying between them.

V is TRBV19 and J is TRBJ2-2, with D possibly TRBD2 on 6 matching bases. The CDR3 sequence is 16 residues long. The germline V gene has CDR1 LNHDA and CDR2 SQIVND (reference sequence). V lost 0 bases and J 4 bases, leaving 12 bases between the germline ends. The CDR3, as DNA: TGTGCCAGTAGTATAGAGGGCAGGGAGGTCACCGGGGAGCTGTTTTTT. Translated, it gives CASSIEGREVTGELFF.